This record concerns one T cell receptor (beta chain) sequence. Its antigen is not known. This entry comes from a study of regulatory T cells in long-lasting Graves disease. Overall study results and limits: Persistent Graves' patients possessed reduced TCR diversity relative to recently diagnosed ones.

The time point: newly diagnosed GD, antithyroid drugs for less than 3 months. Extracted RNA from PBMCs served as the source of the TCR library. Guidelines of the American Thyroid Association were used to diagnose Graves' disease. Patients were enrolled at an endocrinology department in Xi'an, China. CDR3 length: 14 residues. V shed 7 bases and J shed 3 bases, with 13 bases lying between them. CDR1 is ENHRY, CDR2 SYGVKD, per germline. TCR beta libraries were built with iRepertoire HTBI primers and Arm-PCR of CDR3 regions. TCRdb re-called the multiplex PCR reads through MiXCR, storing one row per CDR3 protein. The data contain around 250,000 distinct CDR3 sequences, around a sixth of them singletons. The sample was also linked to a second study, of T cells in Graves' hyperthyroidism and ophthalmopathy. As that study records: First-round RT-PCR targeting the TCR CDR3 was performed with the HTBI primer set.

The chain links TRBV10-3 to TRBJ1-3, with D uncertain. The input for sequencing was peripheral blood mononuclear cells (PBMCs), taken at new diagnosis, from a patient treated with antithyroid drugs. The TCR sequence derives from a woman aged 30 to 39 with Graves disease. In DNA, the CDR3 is TGTGCCATCATGGCTCAGCCAAATGGAAACACCATATATTTT. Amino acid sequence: CAIMAQPNGNTIYF.